The TCR beta chain under discussion was sequenced for a study of cytomegalovirus exposure and HLA in healthy donors. In the PCR, 60 Vbeta and 13 Jbeta primers were used. Sequencing used immunoSEQ multiplex PCR; TCRdb keeps in-frame clones, though not all of them. The sample lists roughly 190,000 clones, about nine tenths occurring once. Points on this clone: Its specificity is unknown.

Study-level findings and limits: According to a later analysis, most TCR beta chains associated with CMV appeared HLA-restricted.

Sequenced sample: PBMCs. This sequence originates from a man aged 25 to 40 in good health and CMV-seronegative.

CDR3 DNA sequence: TGTGCCTGGGGTCTAAACACTGAAGCTTTCTTT. This encodes CAWGLNTEAFF. The chain has TRBV30 and TRBJ1-1; no definite D call. Trimming stripped 5 bases from V and 2 bases from J, with 6 bases between. The germline CDR1 and CDR2 sequences are GTSNPN and SVGIG (reference sequence). CDR3 size: 11 residues.